This T cell receptor beta chain was found in a study of cytomegalovirus exposure and HLA in healthy donors. Between the trimmed V and J ends, which lost 1 base and 8 bases, there was a span of 11 bases. The CDR3 loop spans 13 amino acids. Germline values: CDR1 MGHDK, CDR2 SYGVNS. 60 Vbeta and 13 Jbeta primers were used in PCR. Sequencing used immunoSEQ multiplex PCR; TCRdb keeps in-frame clones, though not all of them. Among under 200,000 clones, approximately 86% were seen once, and the ten largest hold nearly 2%. The sequenced material came from PBMCs. The sequence was collected from a woman under 30 in good health and CMV-seronegative. The rearrangement joins TRBV25-1 to TRBJ1-2; D is possibly TRBD1 (5 bases). The CDR3 here is CASSESRVQGYTF. CDR3 nucleotide sequence: TGTGCCAGCAGTGAATCCAGGGTACAAGGCTACACCTTC.